One and the same sample provided the 5 T cell receptor beta chains below, sequenced in a study of CD8 T cells in Susac syndrome. An input of 0.5 to 1 ug of RNA was subjected to reverse transcription using random hexamers. TCRdb re-derived calls from the immunoSEQ multiplex PCR reads in MiXCR, one entry per CDR3 protein. The sample has about 130,000 distinct CDR3 sequences, approximately 95% seen once. Sequenced input: CD8+ T cells from PBMCs. The origin of the receptors is a human donor with Susac syndrome.

This sequence joins TRBV27 and TRBJ2-7, with no clear D. Germline lookup yields CDR1 MNHEY and CDR2 SMNVEV (reference sequence). This CDR3 is built from 13 residues. Trimming shortened V by 3 bases and J by 3 bases, and 9 bases separated the two germline ends. The CDR3 loop is CASSLGTYYEQYF. The CDR3 nucleotides are TGTGCCAGCAGTTTGGGTACATACTACGAGCAGTACTTC.

The chain employs TRBV7-9 and TRBJ2-1; 8 nucleotides agree with TRBD2. This CDR3 is 16 amino acids long. The germline CDR1 and CDR2 sequences are SEHNR and FQNEAQ (reference sequence). V lost 2 bases and J lost 9; bases outside the gene matches: 12. CDR3 residues: CASSLPGGGDIREQFF. CDR3 bases: TGTGCCAGCAGCTTACCGGGAGGGGGGGACATCCGTGAGCAGTTCTTC.

The V gene is TRBV27, the J gene TRBJ2-7, with TRBD2 as a possible D gene (5 bases). The CDR3 covers 12 residues. Germline CDR1 and CDR2: MNHEY and SMNVEV (reference sequence). Trimming removed 4 bases from V and 4 bases from J, with 8 bases in between. The CDR3 bases are TGTGCCAGCAGTTCAACGGGGTACGAGCAGTACTTC. It is translated as CASSSTGYEQYF.

V gene TRBV30 combines with J gene TRBJ1-1; D call uncertain. The CDR3 consists of 13 residues. V dropped 2 bases and J dropped 2 bases, with 9 bases sitting between them. Germline V gene sequence: CDR1 GTSNPN, CDR2 SVGIG (reference sequence). CDR3 in DNA: TGTGCCTGGAGTCCAGATAGAAACACTGAAGCTTTCTTT. This encodes CAWSPDRNTEAFF.

This sequence joins TRBV7-9 and TRBJ2-7; a weak D match, TRBD1 (6 bases). V was trimmed by 5 bases and J by 5 bases, leaving 16 bases between them. Germline-derived CDR1 and CDR2 are SEHNR and FQNEAQ (reference sequence). CDR3 length: 14 residues. The CDR3: CASSETTGIHEQYF. The CDR3, as DNA: TGTGCCAGCAGCGAAACGACAGGTATCCACGAGCAGTACTTC.